Many counts were recorded for the clone carrying this T cell receptor beta chain. Cells sorted as Tregs were CD4+, CD25+ and CD127-/low. TCRdb redid the calling of the 5' RACE reads with MiXCR, one entry per CDR3 protein. The sample has fewer than 75,000 distinct CDR3 sequences; about 26% are singletons. The germline gives CDR1 MNHEY, CDR2 SVGAGI. V lost 0 bases to trimming and J lost 4 bases, with 12 bases between them. The CDR3 is 15 amino acids. Sequencing used tumor-infiltrating Tregs sorted from the breast tumor. The chain couples TRBV6-5 to TRBJ1-2; D call uncertain. The receptor's source is a female donor with breast cancer. CDR3 DNA sequence: TGTGCCAGCAGTTACTCGAGACGGAACCGCTATGGCTACACCTTC. It translates to CASSYSRRNRYGYTF.